These 11 T cell receptor beta chains came from one sample sequenced in a study of blood T cell repertoires in COVID-19. The table came from immunoSEQ multiplex PCR; TCRdb's copy has only in-frame clones and leaves some out. The sample yields 150,000 to 200,000 clones, around nine tenths seen once. The specimen sequenced was peripheral blood. The receptor set was obtained from a man aged 55-75 years with active or convalescent COVID-19.

The chain joins TRBV6-1 to TRBJ1-2; D is possibly TRBD1 (5 bases). This CDR3 has 13 amino acids. V lost 5 bases and J 1 base, leaving 8 bases between the germline ends. In germline, CDR1 is MNHNS, CDR2 SASEGT. CDR3 nucleotides: TGTGCCAGCAGTCTCGACAGTAACTATGGCTACACCTTC. Encoded protein: CASSLDSNYGYTF.

This sequence joins TRBV6-2 or TRBV6-3 and TRBJ2-2, with TRBD1 matching 8 bases. With 6 bases clipped from V and 4 bases from J, the junction kept 7 bases outside the gene matches. The germline gives CDR1 MNHEY, CDR2 SVGEGT. The CDR3 runs 15 residues. The CDR3 region has the DNA TGTGCCAGCAGCCCTGACAGGGGAGGCACCGGGGAGCTGTTTTTT. Its translation: CASSPDRGGTGELFF.

This clone was counted a few times. The genes are TRBV30 and TRBJ1-5; possibly TRBD1 for D (5 bases). Trimming left V 5 bases short and J 5 bases short, with 13 bases between. Looked up from germline, CDR1 is GTSNPN and CDR2 is SVGIG (reference sequence). The CDR3 is made up of 13 amino acids. CDR3 loop: CAWGQGIDQPQHF. The CDR3 DNA sequence: TGTGCCTGGGGGCAGGGTATAGATCAGCCCCAGCATTTT.

On this clone itself: Other DNA sequences of this sample code for an identical CDR3. The rearrangement uses TRBV5-6 and TRBJ1-3; unclear D gene. The CDR3 spans 15 residues. V shed 0 bases and J shed 0 bases, with 7 bases lying between them. Germline V lookup: CDR1 SGHDT, CDR2 YYEEEE. CDR3 nucleotide sequence: TGTGCCAGCAGCTTGGGGGGAGTCTCTGGAAACACCATATATTTT. Protein: CASSLGGVSGNTIYF.

This clone was detected a few times. The chain employs TRBV5-1 and TRBJ1-1, with D unclear. This CDR3 has 15 residues. Germline V gene sequence: CDR1 SGHRS, CDR2 YFSETQ. V lost 4 bases and J 0 bases, leaving 13 bases between the germline ends. Written as DNA, the CDR3 is TGCGCCAGCAGCCCGGAGGAAACGTTGAACACTGAAGCTTTCTTT. This encodes CASSPEETLNTEAFF.

In this sample, this clone turned up once. V gene TRBV4-1 combines with J gene TRBJ1-2, with 9 bases lining up with TRBD1. Germline CDR1 and CDR2: MGHRA and YSYEKL. The CDR3 is 16 amino acids. Losses at the gene ends were 2 bases for V and 5 bases for J; bases not matched to a gene: 9. CDR3 bases: TGCGCCAGCAGCCAAACCGGGACAGGGAACACATATGGCTACACCTTC. It codes for CASSQTGTGNTYGYTF.

The sample holds a few counts of this clone. Germline and junction disagree at one end, which may indicate a read error. V and J are TRBV9 and TRBJ1-2; maybe TRBD1 (5 bases). CDR1 SGDLS and CDR2 YYNGEE come from the germline V gene. The CDR3 contains 13 residues. This chain's CDR3 is CASSSGPNYGYTF. CDR3 nucleotide sequence: TGTGCCAGCAGCTCAGGGCCTAATTATGGCTACACCTTC.

The CDR3 reads CASFGGYSTDTQYF. The CDR3 region has the DNA TGCGCCAGTTTTGGAGGGTATAGCACAGATACGCAGTATTTT. The chain recombines TRBV5-1 with TRBJ2-3; D might be TRBD2 (6 bases). Germline CDR1 and CDR2: SGHRS and YFSETQ. Trimming left V 8 bases short and J 0 bases short, with 13 bases between. The CDR3 runs 14 residues.

The gene calls are TRBV4-1 and TRBJ1-2, with D unclear. The germline V gene has CDR1 MGHRA and CDR2 YSYEKL. V shed 1 base and J shed 8 bases, with 11 bases lying between them. CDR3 length: 13 amino acids. The CDR3 protein is CASSQVGGSGYTF. CDR3 bases: TGCGCCAGCAGCCAAGTTGGAGGGTCCGGCTACACCTTC.

The chain couples TRBV6-6 to TRBJ2-2, with D possibly TRBD1 on 5 matching bases. V lost 7 bases, J lost 5 bases, and 8 bases lay in between. This CDR3 comprises 12 residues. The germline V gene has CDR1 MNHNY and CDR2 SVGAGI (reference sequence). In nucleotides, the CDR3 is TGTGCCAGCAACCAGGGTACCGGGGAGCTGTTTTTT. This encodes CASNQGTGELFF.

The rearrangement uses TRBV10-3 and TRBJ1-2; the match to TRBD1 covers 7 bases. The V and J ends lost 0 bases and 2 bases, in that order; junction bases with no gene match: 15. Per the germline V gene, CDR1 is ENHRY and CDR2 is SYGVKD. This CDR3 has 19 amino acids. The CDR3 coding sequence is TGTGCCATCAGTGAGTCGGGAGAGGGGGCATTAAGGAGCAACTATGGCTACACCTTC. As protein: CAISESGEGALRSNYGYTF.